Each of the 13 T cell receptor beta chains below was sequenced from the same sample in a study of regulatory T cells in long-lasting Graves disease. Documented time point: newly diagnosed GD, antithyroid drugs for less than 3 months. PBMC-extracted RNA yielded the TCR library. Combining iRepertoire HTBI primers with Arm-PCR of CDR3 regions, the authors built TCR beta libraries. Using its own MiXCR run on the multiplex PCR reads, TCRdb lists one record per CDR3 protein. The top ten clones hold 25% to 30% of a sample with 360,000 or so distinct CDR3 sequences, roughly 17% of them seen once. This sample was also put to use in a study of T cells in Graves' hyperthyroidism and ophthalmopathy.

The sample in question was peripheral blood mononuclear cells (PBMCs), obtained at new diagnosis, from a patient treated with antithyroid drugs. The receptors were sampled from a man in his forties with Graves disease.

This clonotype was seen many times. The J gene is TRBJ2-7, the V gene TRBV27, with D possibly being TRBD2 (7 bases). Trimming took 2 bases from V and 2 from J, leaving 16 bases between them. The CDR3 is 16 amino acids. Germline values: CDR1 MNHEY, CDR2 SMNVEV (reference sequence). CDR3 sequence: CASSLTGGGSPYEQYF. As DNA, the CDR3 is TGTGCCAGCAGTTTAACGGGCGGGGGCTCCCCCTACGAGCAGTACTTC.

At least ten counts were recorded for this clonotype. This chain connects TRBV6-2 or TRBV6-3 to TRBJ2-5; TRBD2 matches 8 bases. From germline, CDR1 is MNHEY and CDR2 SVGEGT. Trimming took 5 bases from V and 2 from J; bases not matched to a gene: 10. There are 16 residues in the CDR3. CDR3 region: CASSVRPGGIQETQYF. DNA of the CDR3: TGTGCCAGCAGTGTTAGGCCGGGGGGGATACAAGAGACCCAGTACTTC.

This clonotype was observed at least ten times. This chain joins TRBV28 and TRBJ1-3, with D possibly matching TRBD1 (5 bases). V was shortened by 7 bases and J by 1 base, with 11 bases between the two germline ends. The CDR3 extends over 14 amino acids. From germline, CDR1 is MDHEN and CDR2 SYDVKM. As DNA, the CDR3 is TGTGCCAGCACTCCCGGGGGATCTGGAAACACCATATATTTT. Its translation: CASTPGGSGNTIYF.

With respect to this clonotype: The junction does not match germline at one end; this may be a read error. This chain connects TRBV3-1 to TRBJ2-2; D gene ambiguous. The CDR3 is made up of 16 amino acids. Germline CDR1 and CDR2: LGHDT and YNNKEL (reference sequence). The CDR3 reads CASSQAYSPLTEELFF. In nucleotides, the CDR3 is TGTGCCAGCAGCCAAGCCTACTCCCCTTTAACCGAGGAGCTGTTTTTT.

This clonotype was recorded a few times. V is TRBV3-1 and J is TRBJ2-5; 7 bases fit TRBD1. CDR1 LGHDT and CDR2 YNNKEL come from the germline V gene (reference sequence). This CDR3 comprises 16 residues. V lost 1 base, J lost 1 base, and 6 bases stayed unmatched. CDR3 amino acids: CASSQATGVPQETQYF. Here the CDR3 DNA reads TGTGCCAGCAGCCAAGCTACAGGGGTGCCCCAAGAGACCCAGTACTTC.

J is TRBJ1-6 and V is TRBV11-2; maybe TRBD1 (6 bases). Trimming shortened V by 7 bases and J by 10 bases, and 20 bases separated the two germline ends. The CDR3 consists of 15 residues. From germline, CDR1 is SGHAT and CDR2 FQNNGV. Written as DNA, the CDR3 is TGTGCCAGCACCCTGGACAGTCACGATGGATCACCCCTCCACTTT. This translates into CASTLDSHDGSPLHF.

This clonotype was recorded a few times. The chain carries TRBV5-6 and TRBJ2-3, with unresolved D. V lost 5 bases and J 0 bases, leaving 16 bases between the germline ends. The germline CDR1 and CDR2 sequences are SGHDT and YYEEEE. CDR3 length: 16 residues. Written as DNA, the CDR3 is TGTGCCAGCAGTTTAGGACCGGCCACTAGCACAGATACGCAGTATTTT. Translated, it gives CASSLGPATSTDTQYF.

The count of this clonotype is one. This chain links TRBV18 with TRBJ2-3, with D possibly being TRBD1 or TRBD2 (6 bases each). From germline, CDR1 is KGHSH and CDR2 LQKENI. The CDR3 spans 14 residues. V shed 2 bases and J shed 9 bases, with 15 bases lying between them. This CDR3 is CASSPGGLGNTQYF. CDR3 in DNA: TGTGCCAGCTCACCAGGGGGGCTGGGGAACACGCAGTATTTT.

In this sample, this clonotype turned up many times. The chain links TRBV12-3 or TRBV12-4 to TRBJ1-1; D is uncertain. This CDR3 comprises 14 residues. Trimming removed 2 bases from V and 1 base from J, with 8 bases in between. The CDR3 here is CASSLIARNTEAFF. CDR3 DNA: TGTGCCAGCAGTTTAATTGCGCGGAACACTGAAGCTTTCTTT.

This clonotype was picked up a small number of times. The genes are TRBV24-1 and TRBJ1-1; 7 nucleotides align to TRBD1. Germline V gives CDR1 KGHDR, CDR2 SFDVKD. The CDR3 consists of 12 residues. V shed 3 bases, J shed 11 bases, and the junction held 5 bases outside the gene matches. CDR3 DNA: TGTGCCACCAGTGATAGACAGGGAGGTGCTTTCTTT. Amino acids: CATSDRQGGAFF.

Only a few counts were recorded for this clonotype. The rearrangement links TRBV19 to TRBJ1-5; 7 bases are shared with TRBD1. V shed 5 bases, J shed 9 bases, and the junction held 13 bases outside the gene matches. Germline CDR1 LNHDA, CDR2 SQIVND (reference sequence). The CDR3 sequence is 15 residues long. For the CDR3, the DNA is TGTGCCAGTAGTGAGACCGGGACAGCTATTTTGCCCCAGCATTTT. Encoded protein: CASSETGTAILPQHF.

This clonotype has more than one count but fewer than ten. The CDR3 reads CASNPRMANSNQPQHF. Written as DNA, the CDR3 is TGCGCCAGCAACCCAAGAATGGCGAATAGCAATCAGCCCCAGCATTTT. The V and J genes are TRBV4-1 and TRBJ1-5; D call uncertain. The CDR3 has 16 amino acids. Trimming left V 7 bases short and J 0 bases short, with 16 bases between. Germline loops: CDR1 MGHRA, CDR2 YSYEKL.

This clonotype has only one observation. The J gene is TRBJ2-3, the V gene TRBV3-1; D perhaps matches TRBD1 (5 bases). Germline CDR1 and CDR2: LGHDT and YNNKEL (reference sequence). The V end lost 0 bases, the J end lost 4 bases, and 17 bases lay between the germline ends. This CDR3 is built from 17 residues. CDR3 in amino acids: CASSQEGARSLPDTQYF. CDR3 sequence (DNA): TGTGCCAGCAGCCAAGAAGGGGCCCGAAGCTTACCAGATACGCAGTATTTT.